This TCR beta chain was retrieved from a study of T cells after yellow fever vaccination. A remark on this clonotype: The antigen is not known.

Generation of TCR cDNA used 5'RACE template switching (which added a universal primer site and UMIs). TCRdb passed the 5' RACE reads through MiXCR, listing each CDR3 protein once. This table holds 200,000 to 250,000 distinct CDR3 sequences, about 7.1% found once. The ends lost 3 bases at V and 2 bases at J; junction bases unmatched: 18. Germline loops: CDR1 LNHDA, CDR2 SQIVND (reference sequence). CDR3 length: 20 residues. Study-wide findings and caveats: On re-exposure, the response was weaker but peaked faster, at day 5 versus 15.

This chain uses TRBV19 with TRBJ2-5; the match to TRBD1 covers 10 bases. Here the sequenced sample was CD4+ T cells sorted from PBMCs, taken 15 days after the yellow fever booster vaccination. The receptor's source is a man younger than 45 who received the YFV17D yellow fever vaccine. The CDR3 DNA reads TGTGCCAGTAGTATGTTTCCCCCGCCGGGACAGGGGTCCGAGCAAGAGACCCAGTACTTC. Translating gives CASSMFPPPGQGSEQETQYF.